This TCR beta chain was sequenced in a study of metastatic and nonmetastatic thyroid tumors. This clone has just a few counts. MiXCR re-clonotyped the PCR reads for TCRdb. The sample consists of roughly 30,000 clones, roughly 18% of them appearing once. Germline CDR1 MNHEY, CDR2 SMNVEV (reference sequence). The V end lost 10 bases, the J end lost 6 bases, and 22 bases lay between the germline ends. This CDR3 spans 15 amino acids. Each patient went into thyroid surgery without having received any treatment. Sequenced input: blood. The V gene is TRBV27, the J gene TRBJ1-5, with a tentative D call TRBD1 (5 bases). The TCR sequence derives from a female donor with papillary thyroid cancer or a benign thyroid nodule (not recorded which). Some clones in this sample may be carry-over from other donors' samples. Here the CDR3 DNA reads TGTGCCATCATGACCGGTGGGGGGGTCGGTCAGCCCCAGCATTTT. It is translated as CAIMTGGGVGQPQHF.